Following are 14 T cell receptor beta chains from one sample sequenced in a study of cytomegalovirus exposure and HLA in healthy donors. 60 Vbeta and 13 Jbeta primers were used in PCR. Assay: immunoSEQ multiplex PCR; the TCRdb copy retains only in-frame clones and omits some. The sample shows about 190,000 clones, 77% of them seen only once. The sample was PBMCs. Receptor source: a woman between 25 and 40 years old in good health and CMV-seropositive.

This chain uses TRBV4-3 with TRBJ2-3; 12 nucleotides line up with TRBD2. Germline values: CDR1 LGHNA, CDR2 YSLEER. V lost 6 bases and J lost 6; bases outside the gene matches: 16. The CDR3 extends over 18 amino acids. CDR3 DNA sequence: TGCGCCAGCAGTTCCTTCTCTAGCGGGGGGGGCCCGGTGGATACGCAGTATTTT. It yields the protein CASSSFSSGGGPVDTQYF.

The table lists this clone with a count of one. The V and J genes are TRBV5-1 and TRBJ1-3; D may be TRBD1 (6 bases). The V gene lost 0 bases and the J gene lost 0 bases, with 7 bases spanning the gap. Looked up from germline, CDR1 is SGHRS and CDR2 is YFSETQ. This CDR3 comprises 15 residues. DNA of the CDR3: TGCGCCAGCAGCTTGGGGGGGCCCTCTGGAAACACCATATATTTT. This gives the protein CASSLGGPSGNTIYF. Based on the CDR3 plus reference TRBV5-1 and TRBJ1-3, the full variable domain is KAGVTQTPRYLIKTRGQQVTLSCSPISGHRSVSWYQQTPGQGLQFLFEYFSETQRNKGNFPGRFSGRQFSNSRSEMNVSTLELGDSALYLCASSLGGPSGNTIYFGEGSWLTVV.

The chain is built from TRBV9 and TRBJ2-1; a weak D match, TRBD2 (6 bases). V was cut by 3 bases and J by 0 bases, with 7 bases left in between. The CDR3 runs 14 residues. Germline-derived CDR1 and CDR2 are SGDLS and YYNGEE. The CDR3 region is CASSGRASYNEQFF. CDR3 coding DNA: TGTGCCAGCAGCGGGAGGGCCTCCTACAATGAGCAGTTCTTC.

This clone was found a few times. The CDR3: CASSFTPSGWAYEQYF. Here the CDR3 DNA reads TGTGCCAGCAGTTTTACCCCGTCAGGATGGGCCTACGAGCAGTACTTC. V is TRBV6-8 and J is TRBJ2-7; D is ambiguous. CDR3 length: 16 residues. V lost 4 bases, J lost 2 bases, and 18 bases lay in between. From germline, CDR1 is MNHGY and CDR2 SAAAGT.

The gene calls are TRBV7-3 and TRBJ2-2, with D perhaps TRBD1 (6 bases). The CDR3 extends over 16 amino acids. The germline V gene encodes CDR1 SGHTA and CDR2 FQGTGA. Trimming removed 1 base at V and 0 bases at J, with 9 bases between. CDR3 loop: CASSLIGGSNTGELFF. In DNA form, the CDR3 reads TGTGCCAGCAGCTTAATTGGGGGCTCGAACACCGGGGAGCTGTTTTTT.

The DNA of the CDR3 is TGCAGTGCTAACAGGGTCACTGAAGCTTTCTTT. It encodes CSANRVTEAFF. The chain recombines TRBV20-1 with TRBJ1-1, with a tentative D call TRBD1 (6 bases). CDR3 length equals 11 residues. The V end lost 4 bases, the J end lost 4 bases, and 7 bases lay between the germline ends. Germline-derived CDR1 and CDR2 are DFQATT and SNEGSKA (reference sequence).

This chain joins TRBV7-2 and TRBJ1-1; perhaps TRBD1 as D (6 bases). Germline loops: CDR1 SGHTA, CDR2 FQGNSA. The CDR3 has 14 amino acids. V was clipped by 4 bases and J by 5 bases, with 14 bases between them. The CDR3 reads CASSSFQGYTEAFF. CDR3 coding DNA: TGTGCCAGCAGCTCATTTCAGGGGTATACTGAAGCTTTCTTT.

The genes are TRBV5-1 and TRBJ2-7, with 10 bases identical to TRBD2. Germline values: CDR1 SGHRS, CDR2 YFSETQ. V was clipped by 9 bases and J by 4 bases; unmatched bases: 10. This CDR3 has 14 residues. CDR3 sequence (DNA): TGCGCCACCGCGGAACTAGCGGGATCGTACGAGCAGTACTTC. Its translation is CATAELAGSYEQYF.

V is TRBV5-1 and J is TRBJ2-1, with TRBD1 identical over 7 bases. CDR3 length: 15 amino acids. V lost 0 bases, J lost 7 bases, and 7 bases stayed unmatched. CDR1 is SGHRS, CDR2 YFSETQ, per germline. CDR3 in amino acids: CASSLDRGPGNEQFF. CDR3 DNA: TGCGCCAGCAGCTTGGACAGGGGTCCGGGTAATGAGCAGTTCTTC.

The V call is TRBV4-3, the J call TRBJ2-5; D not resolved. V lost 0 bases and J lost 4, with 9 bases in between. CDR1 is LGHNA and CDR2 is YSLEER in the germline V gene. The CDR3 runs 14 residues. The CDR3: CASSQDRQLETQYF. The CDR3 DNA reads TGCGCCAGCAGCCAAGATCGACAATTAGAGACCCAGTACTTC.

The count of this clone is one. The V call is TRBV5-1, the J call TRBJ1-2, with 7 positions matching TRBD1. Germline V gene lookup returns CDR1 SGHRS and CDR2 YFSETQ. CDR3 length: 16 residues. V lost 0 bases and J lost 1; bases outside the gene matches: 6. CDR3 DNA sequence: TGCGCCAGCAGCTTGGGGAGGGACAGCTTTAACTATGGCTACACCTTC. Translating it yields CASSLGRDSFNYGYTF.

The chain carries TRBV6-1 and TRBJ2-1; 11 bases line up with TRBD2. This CDR3 region has 15 residues. Germline CDR1 reads MNHNS; CDR2 reads SASEGT. V lost 7 bases, J lost 3 bases, and 5 bases stayed unmatched. The CDR3 region is CASTSGLAGYNEQFF. The CDR3 nucleotides read TGTGCCAGCACATCAGGACTAGCGGGCTACAATGAGCAGTTCTTC.

V usage is TRBV6-6 and J usage is TRBJ2-5, with D possibly TRBD1 on 6 matching bases. TRBJ2-7 matches the DNA end more closely, so the J call is doubtful. The germline CDR1 and CDR2 sequences are MNHNY and SVGAGI (reference sequence). CDR3 size: 14 residues. The CDR3 reads CASTTGQLLHEQYF. The DNA of the CDR3 is TGTGCCAGCACCACAGGGCAACTTTTACACGAGCAGTACTTC.

The chain employs TRBV5-6 and TRBJ2-3, with D possibly being TRBD2 (5 bases). CDR3 length: 12 amino acids. V was pared by 1 base and J by 5 bases, with 5 bases between. Germline V gene lookup returns CDR1 SGHDT and CDR2 YYEEEE. The CDR3, as DNA: TGTGCCAGCAGCTTGACTAGAGATACGCAGTATTTT. Translating gives CASSLTRDTQYF.